The TCR beta chain described here comes from a study of T-cell reconstitution after alpha-beta-depleted transplantation in children (dated by TCRdb to 2015 to 2016). In the study overall: T-cell immune reconstitution after TCRalphabeta/CD19-depleted allogeneic hematopoietic cell transplantation in children was quantitatively tracked in the study by means of TCR repertoire profiling. The paper's findings and limits, for the study overall: The apparently early recovery of alphabetaT-cell counts about two months after transplant reportedly depended on only several hundred rapidly expanded clones that came from non-depleted graft cells. Over the following months the frequencies of hyperexpanded clones went down, and after one year T-cell counts and TCRbeta diversity were mostly credited to newly produced T cells. In some patients, the high TCRbeta diversity seen at day 60 was put down to recipient T cells and intrathymic progenitors that had survived conditioning.

Library construction relied on PCR. Sequencing took place on an Illumina HiSeq 2500. TCR libraries were prepared with molecular barcoding, using unique molecular identifiers to normalize TCRbeta repertoire quantification. TCRdb trimmed public reads at Q25 via fastp, called clones via MiXCR and kept in-frame beta chains. Duplicate CDR3 protein sequences are folded into a single record with the most common DNA and genes. The sample table records hundreds of thousands of distinct CDR3 sequences; 7% to 9% of these occur just once. 35% of the sample goes to the ten largest clones. About this clonotype itself: Its recognized antigen is unknown. One base away there is no much larger clone; base qualities are not given.

Trimming costs V 3 bases and J 4 bases, and their ends lie 9 bases apart. From the cysteine up to the phenylalanine, the CDR3 has a length of 13 residues. CDR3 DNA only is kept here, 39 bases in frame from base 1. In the paper's terms, the treatment or condition label means: allogeneic hematopoietic cell transplantation with graft depleted of TCRalphabeta T cells and CD19 B cells. The transplant recipients were children given TCRalphabeta/CD19-depleted allogeneic hematopoietic cell grafts. This chain is built from TRBV12-3 or TRBV12-4 and TRBJ1-1, with no confident D gene call. The origin of this receptor is a male patient aged 2-15 years who had a stem cell transplant for acute myeloid leukemia, so the T cells may come from the graft donor. The source material was PBMCs, mostly from graft donor cells, sampled 360 days after TCRalphabeta/CD19-depleted stem cell transplant. The nucleotide sequence reads TGTGCCAGCAGTTTTCGGGGATTCACTGAAGCTTTCTTT. It specifies CASSFRGFTEAFF.